The present T cell receptor beta chain was sequenced within a study of blood T cell dynamics during melanoma immunotherapy. Study-level information: Metastatic melanoma patients received first-line pembrolizumab or nivolumab plus ipilimumab.

This CDR3 is built from 19 residues. The germline CDR1 and CDR2 sequences are SGHDN and FVKESK. V was shortened by 0 bases and J by 4 bases, with 24 bases between the two germline ends. All DNA from each sorted CD8+ subset was loaded. Data came from immunoSEQ multiplex PCR; TCRdb stores just in-frame clones and leaves some out. Seen here are about 13,000 clones, under 95% observed once, and the top ten hold 0.18%. Indicated time point: pre-treatment baseline. Sampling occurred pretreatment (T0) and at week 3 (W3), after cycle one of checkpoint blockade. The receptor was derived from a human donor with melanoma. V is TRBV14 and J is TRBJ1-1; possible D gene TRBD1, 6 bases. Sequences were derived from effector memory CD8+ T cells from blood, sampled from a patient treated with checkpoint blockade. The CDR3 DNA sequence: TGTGCCAGCAGCCAAGATCCCCCCATTACAGGGCTGTGGAGCACTGAAGCTTTCTTT. Protein sequence: CASSQDPPITGLWSTEAFF.